This T cell receptor (beta chain) was documented in a study of blood T cell repertoires in COVID-19. Study details: Acute-phase and convalescent COVID-19 samples originated in the United States, Italy and Spain.

The V end was cut by 2 bases, the J end by 5 bases, with 4 bases between. The CDR3 consists of 11 residues. The germline CDR1 and CDR2 sequences are SGHRS and YFSETQ. Here immunoSEQ multiplex PCR was the method, and the copy in TCRdb shows in-frame clones only, minus some. This table holds some 140,000 clones, around 84% found once. Sequencing input: peripheral blood. This chain uses TRBV5-1 with TRBJ2-5; D gene uncertain. This receptor was taken from a woman of 80 years or more with acute or convalescent COVID-19. The CDR3 sequence: CASSFGETQYF. CDR3 DNA sequence: TGCGCCAGCAGCTTCGGGGAGACCCAGTACTTC.